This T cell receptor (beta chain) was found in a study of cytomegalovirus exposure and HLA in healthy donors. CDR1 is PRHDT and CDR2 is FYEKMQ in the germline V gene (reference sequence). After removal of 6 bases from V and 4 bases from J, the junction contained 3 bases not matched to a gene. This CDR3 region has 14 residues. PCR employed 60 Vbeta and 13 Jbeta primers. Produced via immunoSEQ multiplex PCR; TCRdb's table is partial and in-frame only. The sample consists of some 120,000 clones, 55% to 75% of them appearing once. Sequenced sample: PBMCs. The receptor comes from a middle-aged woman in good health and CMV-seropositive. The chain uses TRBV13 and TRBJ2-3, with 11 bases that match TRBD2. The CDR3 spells CASRGTSGPDTQYF. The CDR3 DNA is TGTGCCAGCAGAGGGACTAGCGGCCCAGATACGCAGTATTTT.